The rows below give T cell receptor beta chains drawn from one sample of a study of blood T cell repertoires in COVID-19. The table came from immunoSEQ multiplex PCR; TCRdb's copy has only in-frame clones and leaves some out. This sample has approximately 220,000 clones; about 85% occur once, and the top ten carry roughly a sixth. Sample: PBMCs or T cells enriched from blood (not recorded which). Source of these receptors: a man aged 40-55 years who had recovered from COVID-19. Both conserved end residues are part of each CDR3. D genes are given only for firm matches. Clone size appears in some rows only: once, few, many, or a class for an expanded clone.

DNA: TGTGCCAGCAGCTTGGGGGCAGGTCGCAATCAGCCCCAGCATTTT; CDR3: CASSLGAGRNQPQHF; D: -; J: TRBJ1-5; size: -; V: TRBV5-4
DNA: TGTGCCAGCAGCTTGGAGGTTCGGGCAGATACGCAGTATTTT; CDR3: CASSLEVRADTQYF; D: -; J: TRBJ2-3; size: -; V: TRBV5-6
DNA: TGTGCCAGCAGCCTTGCTAGCGCGAACACCGGGGAGCTGTTTTTT; CDR3: CASSLASANTGELFF; D: -; J: TRBJ2-2; size: -; V: TRBV9
DNA: TGTGCCAGTACAAATAGGCGGGGGGACGAGCAGTACTTC; CDR3: CASTNRRGDEQYF; D: TRBD2; J: TRBJ2-7; size: few; V: TRBV19
DNA: TGCGCCAGCAGCTTGGACGACAGCCGAGCCCGCTATTCTGGAAACACCATATATTTT; CDR3: CASSLDDSRARYSGNTIYF; D: -; J: TRBJ1-3; size: few; V: TRBV5-1
DNA: TGTGCCAGTAGGACGAATCGAGCTATAGGAGGGCCCCAGCATTTT; CDR3: CASRTNRAIGGPQHF; D: -; J: TRBJ1-5; size: once; V: TRBV19
DNA: TGTGCCACCAAAAGCGGGGACAATGAGCAGTTCTTC; CDR3: CATKSGDNEQFF; D: TRBD2; J: TRBJ2-1; size: -; V: TRBV11-1
DNA: TGTGCCAGCAGTGAATCGAGGCAGAGCGGAAACACCATATATTTT; CDR3: CASSESRQSGNTIYF; D: -; J: TRBJ1-3; size: -; V: TRBV2
DNA: TGTGCCTGGAGTTTCCCGGGACTAGCGGACCGCACAGATACGCAGTATTTT; CDR3: CAWSFPGLADRTDTQYF; D: TRBD2; J: TRBJ2-3; size: -; V: TRBV30
DNA: TGTGCCAGCAGCCCCGGACACTCGAACACCGGGGAGCTGTTTTTT; CDR3: CASSPGHSNTGELFF; D: -; J: TRBJ2-2; size: -; V: TRBV5-4
DNA: TGTGCCAGCAGCCATAGGACTAGCGGGAACACCGGGGAGCTGTTTTTT; CDR3: CASSHRTSGNTGELFF; D: TRBD2; J: TRBJ2-2; size: -; V: TRBV9
DNA: TGTGCCACAGCTGACAGGTCCTACGAGCAGTACTTC; CDR3: CATADRSYEQYF; D: -; J: TRBJ2-7; size: -; V: TRBV7-9
DNA: TGTGCCAGCAGTGGGAGCGGATTTACCGGGGAGCTGTTTTTT; CDR3: CASSGSGFTGELFF; D: -; J: TRBJ2-2; size: -; V: TRBV25-1
DNA: TGTGCCAGCAGAACGTACAGGGACCTAACCCATAGCAGCTACACCTTC; CDR3: CASRTYRDLTHSSYTF; D: -; J: TRBJ1-2; size: -; V: TRBV27
DNA: TGCAGTGCTCGTGCGACAGGGGGCGCGGGAGGCTACACCTTC; CDR3: CSARATGGAGGYTF; D: TRBD1; J: TRBJ1-2; size: -; V: TRBV20-1
DNA: TGTGCCAGCAGGCAAGGGGTACAGCCCCAGCATTTT; CDR3: CASRQGVQPQHF; D: -; J: TRBJ1-5; size: -; V: TRBV28
DNA: TGTGCCACCAGCAGTAAGCGGGAGGGCCGGAATACGCAGTATTTT; CDR3: CATSSKREGRNTQYF; D: TRBD2; J: TRBJ2-3; size: -; V: TRBV15
DNA: TGTGCCACCAGCAGAGTGGGGGGGAGCTCCTACGAGCAGTACTTC; CDR3: CATSRVGGSSYEQYF; D: TRBD2; J: TRBJ2-7; size: few; V: TRBV15
DNA: TGTGCCAGCAGCTTGGATGACAGGGGAAGTTCACCCCTCCACTTT; CDR3: CASSLDDRGSSPLHF; D: TRBD1; J: TRBJ1-6; size: -; V: TRBV5-8
DNA: TGTGCCTATCAGGATTTGTATGGCTACACCTTC; CDR3: CAYQDLYGYTF; D: -; J: TRBJ1-2; size: -; V: TRBV30
DNA: TGTGCCAGCAGTGGACCGGGACAGGGTGAAGGCTACACCTTC; CDR3: CASSGPGQGEGYTF; D: TRBD1; J: TRBJ1-2; size: -; V: TRBV28
DNA: TGCGCCAGCAGCGACCCACAGGGGGCGGTTGAAGCTTTCTTT; CDR3: CASSDPQGAVEAFF; D: TRBD1; J: TRBJ1-1; size: -; V: TRBV5-1
DNA: TGTGCCAGCAGTTTATATTCTAGCGTCTCAGCCACAGATACGCAGTATTTT; CDR3: CASSLYSSVSATDTQYF; D: -; J: TRBJ2-3; size: -; V: TRBV27
DNA: TGTGCCAGCAGCCAGCTGGGGGGGCCTGTAGGAGACGAGCAGTACTTC; CDR3: CASSQLGGPVGDEQYF; D: -; J: TRBJ2-7; size: -; V: TRBV4-2